The 10 T cell receptor beta chains reported below all come from one sample, sequenced in a study of a mutant IDH1 vaccine in newly diagnosed glioma. Produced via immunoSEQ multiplex PCR; TCRdb's table is partial and in-frame only. The sample lists 43,000 or so clones; 80% to 95% were seen once. Their recognized antigens are unknown. Sample time point: week 35, safety follow-up. Every single dose of the vaccine, 300 ug of mutant IDH1 20-mer peptide, came with topical imiquimod. The sample in question was PBMCs, obtained from a glioma patient whose treatment included an IDH1 peptide vaccine. The receptors were gathered from a man in his fifties with glioma.

V usage is TRBV29-1 and J usage is TRBJ2-1, with D perhaps given as TRBD1 or TRBD2 (5 bases each). The length of the CDR3 is 15 residues. Trimming stripped 5 bases from V and 5 bases from J, with 19 bases between. The V gene's germline CDR1 is SQVTM and CDR2 ANQGSEA. CDR3: CSVTTGTISNNEQFF. The CDR3 DNA reads TGCAGCGTTACAACCGGGACCATAAGTAACAATGAGCAGTTCTTC.

The V and J genes are TRBV7-8 and TRBJ2-7; D may be TRBD2 (5 bases). The CDR3 totals 15 residues. Per germline, CDR1 SGHVS and CDR2 FQNEAQ. V lost 2 bases and J 7 bases, leaving 18 bases between the germline ends. The CDR3 is CASSLTRLMAVEQYF. CDR3 nucleotide sequence: TGTGCCAGCAGCTTAACGAGACTAATGGCAGTTGAGCAGTACTTC.

V and J are TRBV4-1 and TRBJ1-6; 11 bases match TRBD1. V gave up 3 bases and J gave up 2 bases; unmatched junction bases: 12. The CDR3 is made up of 20 amino acids. From germline, CDR1 is MGHRA and CDR2 YSYEKL. The CDR3, as DNA: TGCGCCAGCAGCCACCTTGGGTGGGACAGGGGGAATACCTATAATTCACCCCTCCACTTT. Amino acid sequence: CASSHLGWDRGNTYNSPLHF.

CDR3 sequence: CASSGRIGTEAFF. The CDR3 DNA reads as TGTGCCAGTAGTGGCAGGATCGGCACTGAAGCTTTCTTT. The rearrangement uses TRBV19 and TRBJ1-1, with D unclear. Germline V gives CDR1 LNHDA, CDR2 SQIVND (reference sequence). Trimming removed 5 bases at V and 4 bases at J, with 11 bases between. CDR3 length equals 13 residues.

J is TRBJ1-2 and V is TRBV7-9; tentative D call: TRBD1 (5 bases). This CDR3 region has 15 residues. Germline V gene sequence: CDR1 SEHNR, CDR2 FQNEAQ (reference sequence). V dropped 5 bases and J dropped 8 bases, with 21 bases sitting between them. Here the CDR3 DNA reads TGTGCCAGCAGCCCCGATACCGGGACCCGAACAGGCTACACCTTC. Translated, it gives CASSPDTGTRTGYTF.

This sequence joins TRBV7-9 and TRBJ1-1, with 12 positions matching TRBD1. This CDR3 has 15 amino acids. V shed 7 bases, J shed 4 bases, and the junction held 7 bases outside the gene matches. Germline loops: CDR1 SEHNR, CDR2 FQNEAQ (reference sequence). DNA for the CDR3: TGTGCCAGCAACCCCTCGGGACAGGGGGCCACTGAAGCTTTCTTT. Its protein is CASNPSGQGATEAFF.

This chain joins TRBV7-9 and TRBJ2-3; 9 bases are a match to TRBD2. J lost 4 bases, V lost 1 base, and 9 bases had no gene match. The germline CDR1 and CDR2 sequences are SEHNR and FQNEAQ (reference sequence). The CDR3 loop spans 17 amino acids. The CDR3 DNA is TGTGCCAGCAGCTTAGTGCGAGCGGGGGGCGTGGCAGATACGCAGTATTTT. It translates to CASSLVRAGGVADTQYF.

The chain is built from TRBV5-1 and TRBJ2-3, with D tentatively TRBD1 (5 bases). V was clipped by 4 bases and J by 0 bases, with 12 bases between them. Germline CDR1 and CDR2: SGHRS and YFSETQ. The CDR3 spans 15 residues. The CDR3 region has the DNA TGCGCCAGCAGCGATAGCCAGGGAAGCACAGATACGCAGTATTTT. It encodes CASSDSQGSTDTQYF.

A single count supports this clone. V and J are TRBV27 and TRBJ2-7, with D perhaps TRBD2 (8 bases). This CDR3 has 14 amino acids. CDR1 and CDR2 (germline): MNHEY, SMNVEV (reference sequence). V was pared by 8 bases and J by 4 bases, with 18 bases between. CDR3 amino acids: CASGKGQRGYEQYF. As DNA, the CDR3 is TGTGCCAGCGGAAAGGGACAGCGGGGGTACGAGCAGTACTTC.

The chain carries TRBV4-3 and TRBJ1-1, with D perhaps TRBD1 (6 bases). The CDR3 has 17 residues. V was trimmed by 0 bases and J by 3 bases, leaving 17 bases between them. Germline CDR1 is LGHNA and CDR2 is YSLEER. The CDR3 reads CASSQDLGGLSDTEAFF. The CDR3 DNA is TGCGCCAGCAGCCAAGATCTCGGGGGGCTGAGTGACACTGAAGCTTTCTTT.